This T cell receptor beta chain was recorded in a study of Ad26.COV2.S vaccination and SARS-CoV-2 variants. Across the whole study: Participants got Ad26.COV2.S intramuscularly, once or twice 56 days apart.

Overall study results and limits: Measurement of non-spike TCR breadth gave similar results in vaccine and placebo recipients. Marked by substantial breadth, spike-specific CD8+ and CD4+ T cell responses were reportedly seen after vaccination.

With regard to this clone: Its antigen remains unidentified.

The treatment is: about 20 received Ad26.COV2.S at low or high dose, single or two shots; a few received placebo; per-sample allocation not given. Specimens were obtained on day 63 following the first vaccine or placebo injection. Wuhan-strain spike was delivered by a replication-incompetent Ad26 vector. Here immunoSEQ multiplex PCR was the method, and the copy in TCRdb shows in-frame clones only, minus some. Of roughly 420,000 clones in the sample, 75% to 90% were seen once. The CDR3 runs 13 residues. Germline V gives CDR1 LGHDT, CDR2 YNNKEL (reference sequence). Trimming stripped 4 bases from V and 5 bases from J, with 11 bases between.

Specimen: peripheral blood, collected in a trial of Ad26.COV2.S vaccine versus placebo. The receptor was derived from a person between 18 and 59 years old who received the Ad26.COV2.S COVID-19 vaccine or a placebo. V is TRBV3-1 (or the pseudogene TRBV3-2) and J is TRBJ2-5; D uncertain. The CDR3 loop is CASSRLEGETQYF. The CDR3 coding sequence is TGTGCCAGCAGCCGGCTGGAAGGGGAGACCCAGTACTTC.